This T cell receptor beta chain was captured in a study of T cell clonotyping in hematopoietic cell transplantation. Study-wide results and caveats: Higher Inverse Simpson Index values in graft donor and pretransplant recipient predicted broader posttransplant TCR diversity. No sorting was done, leaving CD4 and CD8 contributions mixed. After transplant, recipient diversity fell while pathologically expanded clonotypes grew through day 180.

Recipient blood drawn about 28 days pretransplant and days 30, 100, 180 after. Details on this clone: The target antigen is unknown.

Looked up from germline, CDR1 is MDHEN and CDR2 is SYDVKM. Trimming cost V 7 bases and J 4 bases, with 13 bases left between them. This CDR3 comprises 13 residues. Measured with immunoSEQ multiplex PCR; TCRdb has only the in-frame clones, and not every one. The profile shows 7,000 to 9,000 clones, around 94% of them singletons. The rearrangement joins TRBV28 to TRBJ1-1; D ambiguous. This receptor was taken from a male patient between 60 and 69 years old who had an allogeneic stem cell transplant from an unrelated donor, so T cells may come from the graft donor. Some clones in this sample may be carry-over from other donors' samples. This sample comprised peripheral blood mononuclear cells, obtained 30 days after allogeneic stem cell transplant. The CDR3 DNA is TGTGCCAGCACCCCCGGCCCCCGCACTGAAGCTTTCTTT. It specifies CASTPGPRTEAFF.